The 20 T cell receptor beta chains below were found in one sample sequenced in a study of cytomegalovirus exposure and HLA in healthy donors. The PCR ran on 60 Vbeta and 13 Jbeta primers. Method: immunoSEQ multiplex PCR; TCRdb's copy keeps in-frame clones and lacks some. The data show 110,000 to 150,000 clones, with 72% seen just once and roughly 2% held by the top ten. Sequencing input: PBMCs. Receptors originate from a man aged 35-49 years in good health and CMV-seronegative.

The rearrangement links TRBV18 to TRBJ2-5; TRBD2 matches at 9 bases. This CDR3 spans 15 amino acids. Germline V lookup: CDR1 KGHSH, CDR2 LQKENI. J was trimmed by 5 bases and V by 3 bases; bases with no gene match: 7. The CDR3 region is CASSPLSGRRETQYF. The CDR3 nucleotides are TGTGCCAGCTCACCCCTTAGCGGGAGACGGGAGACCCAGTACTTC.

The genes are TRBV5-5 and TRBJ2-7, with 8 bases matching TRBD1. This CDR3 is built from 14 residues. From germline, CDR1 is SGHKS and CDR2 YYEKEE (reference sequence). Trimming took 2 bases from V and 3 from J; bases not matched to a gene: 4. The CDR3 DNA reads as TGTGCCAGCAGCTTTAGGACAGGGATCTACGAGCAGTACTTC. This sequence encodes CASSFRTGIYEQYF.

The J gene is TRBJ1-5, the V gene TRBV5-1; 9 positions match TRBD1. Germline V lookup: CDR1 SGHRS, CDR2 YFSETQ. Trimming removed 4 bases from V and 8 bases from J; junction bases left unmatched: 7. The CDR3 sequence is 14 residues long. The CDR3: CASSPTGGREPQHF. CDR3 nucleotides: TGCGCCAGCAGCCCTACAGGGGGCAGGGAGCCCCAGCATTTT.

The chain has TRBV16 and TRBJ1-5, with 7 bases identical to TRBD1. The CDR3 length is 18 residues. The germline V gene encodes CDR1 KGHSY and CDR2 FQNENV. After removal of 0 bases from V and 0 bases from J, the junction contained 8 bases not matched to a gene. CDR3 in DNA: TGTGCCAGCAGCCAATCGTTAGACAGGGAGTATAGCAATCAGCCCCAGCATTTT. This gives the protein CASSQSLDREYSNQPQHF.

This clone was counted a single time. The rearrangement uses TRBV7-2 and TRBJ1-3; TRBD1 agrees at 11 bases. With 5 bases clipped from V and 7 bases from J, the junction kept 7 bases outside the gene matches. The CDR3 length is 15 residues. Germline V gene sequence: CDR1 SGHTA, CDR2 FQGNSA. The CDR3 DNA sequence: TGTGCCAGCAGCGAAAGGACAGGGGGCGCGAACACCATATATTTT. It codes for CASSERTGGANTIYF.

The chain couples TRBV18 to TRBJ1-5; D is unclear. V dropped 3 bases and J dropped 4 bases, with 7 bases sitting between them. This CDR3 spans 13 amino acids. Germline-derived CDR1 and CDR2 are KGHSH and LQKENI. CDR3 nucleotides: TGTGCCAGCTCACCCGGCGGGAATCAGCCCCAGCATTTT. This gives the protein CASSPGGNQPQHF.

The chain recombines TRBV6-5 with TRBJ1-1; 7 nucleotides line up with TRBD1. CDR3 length equals 14 residues. Germline trimming cut 8 bases from V and 4 bases from J; bases unmatched to any gene: 10. CDR1 MNHEY and CDR2 SVGAGI come from the germline V gene. CDR3 bases: TGTGCCAGCTATCGGACAGGTCAAACCACTGAAGCTTTCTTT. Protein sequence: CASYRTGQTTEAFF.

The chain couples TRBV5-4 to TRBJ2-2; 11 nucleotides align to TRBD2. Losses at the gene ends were 7 bases for V and 6 bases for J; bases not matched to a gene: 5. Germline CDR1 is SGHNT and CDR2 is YYREEE (reference sequence). CDR3 size: 14 residues. CDR3 sequence (DNA): TGTGCCAGCTGCCGACTAGCGGGGCCCGGGGAGCTGTTTTTT. Protein sequence: CASCRLAGPGELFF. The entire variable domain, with the rest obtained from reference TRBV5-4 and TRBJ2-2, is as follows: ETGVTQSPTHLIKTRGQQVTLRCSSQSGHNTVSWYQQALGQGPQFIFQYYREEENGRGNFPPRFSGLQFPNYSSELNVNALELDDSALYLCASCRLAGPGELFFGEGSRLTVL.

The chain couples TRBV7-2 to TRBJ2-7; 8 bases match TRBD2. J lost 2 bases, V lost 3 bases, and 12 bases had no gene match. Germline-derived CDR1 and CDR2 are SGHTA and FQGNSA. This CDR3 contains 17 residues. The CDR3 loop reads CASSFGVGTRGAYEQYF. The CDR3 bases are TGTGCCAGCAGCTTTGGGGTAGGGACTAGGGGGGCCTACGAGCAGTACTTC.

The CDR3 sequence: CASSLTGGGDSPLHF. CDR3 in DNA: TGTGCCAGCAGTTTGACAGGGGGAGGTGATTCACCCCTCCACTTT. The J gene is TRBJ1-6, the V gene TRBV27; TRBD1 agrees at 9 bases. The CDR3 spans 15 residues. The V gene end was trimmed by 3 bases and the J gene end by 8 bases; junction bases not matched to a gene: 5. Germline CDR1 and CDR2: MNHEY and SMNVEV (reference sequence).

The V call is TRBV5-1, the J call TRBJ1-2; D gene unclear. Germline loops: CDR1 SGHRS, CDR2 YFSETQ. There are 12 residues in the CDR3. The germline V and J ends were trimmed by 0 bases and 7 bases, with 7 bases remaining between them. The CDR3 nucleotides read TGCGCCAGCAGCTTGGCAGAGGGTGGCTACACCTTC. Protein: CASSLAEGGYTF.

The gene calls are TRBV19 and TRBJ2-5, with 8 bases lining up with TRBD2. The trim removed 5 bases at V and 5 bases at J, leaving 10 bases unmatched. CDR1 and CDR2 from the germline V gene are LNHDA and SQIVND (reference sequence). CDR3 size: 15 residues. In nucleotides, the CDR3 is TGTGCCAGTAGTCCAGCGGGGGCCAACGGGGAGACCCAGTACTTC. The encoded protein is CASSPAGANGETQYF.

The chain carries TRBV5-1 and TRBJ1-3; TRBD1 matches 9 bases. Looked up from germline, CDR1 is SGHRS and CDR2 is YFSETQ. With V trimmed by 4 bases and J by 3 bases, 2 bases remained unmatched. The CDR3 consists of 14 residues. The CDR3 reads CASSRDRVGNTIYF. DNA of the CDR3: TGCGCCAGCAGCCGGGACAGGGTTGGAAACACCATATATTTT.

This clone was picked up one time. The chain uses TRBV9 and TRBJ2-1; 7 bases match TRBD2. The V gene's germline CDR1 is SGDLS and CDR2 YYNGEE. The V gene end was trimmed by 3 bases and the J gene end by 2 bases; junction bases not matched to a gene: 5. The CDR3 sequence is 15 residues long. The CDR3 loop reads CASSERDYAYNEQFF. The CDR3 nucleotides read TGTGCCAGCAGCGAGCGGGACTATGCCTACAATGAGCAGTTCTTC.

This chain joins TRBV6-1 and TRBJ2-5; D possibly corresponds to TRBD1 (6 bases). The ends were cut back, 1 base at V and 5 bases at J, with 11 bases in the middle. The CDR3 spans 14 residues. In germline, CDR1 is MNHNS, CDR2 SASEGT. The CDR3: CASSEEWGHETQYF. The CDR3, as DNA: TGTGCCAGCAGTGAAGAGTGGGGACATGAGACCCAGTACTTC.

CDR3 nucleotide sequence: TGTGCCAGTAGTAAGGGTCGAGGACTAAACACTGAAGCTTTCTTT. Translated, it gives CASSKGRGLNTEAFF. The chain links TRBV19 to TRBJ1-1; D is unclear. Germline values: CDR1 LNHDA, CDR2 SQIVND (reference sequence). V was trimmed by 4 bases and J by 2 bases, leaving 14 bases between them. The length of the CDR3 is 15 residues.

This clone has only a few counts. V usage is TRBV18 and J usage is TRBJ1-3; D is undetermined. The V end lost 3 bases, the J end lost 0 bases, and 9 bases lay between the germline ends. The CDR3 contains 15 residues. CDR1 is KGHSH and CDR2 is LQKENI in the germline V gene. The CDR3 protein is CASSPMAVSGNTIYF. The CDR3 DNA reads TGTGCCAGCTCACCGATGGCAGTCTCTGGAAACACCATATATTTT.

This clone turned up a few times. J is TRBJ2-2 and V is TRBV2; 8 bases match TRBD2. Germline-derived CDR1 and CDR2 are SNHLY and FYNNEI. The CDR3 runs 14 residues. After removal of 7 bases from V and 4 bases from J, the junction contained 5 bases not matched to a gene. The CDR3 region is CASKAGDGTGELFF. CDR3 DNA: TGTGCCAGCAAAGCGGGAGACGGCACCGGGGAGCTGTTTTTT.

This clone turned up a few times. This rearrangement joins TRBV11-3 to TRBJ2-3, with D perhaps TRBD2 (7 bases). Trimming took 0 bases from V and 6 from J, leaving 13 bases between them. Germline values: CDR1 SGHNT, CDR2 YENEEA. The CDR3 runs to 15 residues. The DNA of the CDR3 is TGTGCCAGCAGCTTAGAAGGCGGGGGCGCGGATACGCAGTATTTT. This sequence encodes CASSLEGGGADTQYF.

The chain joins TRBV9 to TRBJ2-1, with a possible D match to TRBD2 (5 bases). Germline CDR1 and CDR2: SGDLS and YYNGEE. With 2 bases removed from V and 3 bases from J, the gap between germline ends came to 9 bases. CDR3 length equals 14 residues. In DNA form, the CDR3 reads TGTGCCAGCAGCGTGTCTAGCAGCTACAATGAGCAGTTCTTC. As protein: CASSVSSSYNEQFF. The full variable domain, in which reference TRBV9 and TRBJ2-1 provide the parts outside the CDR3, is DSGVTQTPKHLITATGQRVTLRCSPRSGDLSVYWYQQSLDQGLQFLIQYYNGEERAKGNILERFSAQQFPDLHSELNLSSLELGDSALYFCASSVSSSYNEQFFGPGTRLTVL.